Listed below are T cell receptor beta chains from one sample, sequenced in a study of blood T cell repertoires in COVID-19. Assay: immunoSEQ multiplex PCR; the TCRdb copy retains only in-frame clones and omits some. The sample records hundreds of thousands of clones, approximately 85% being singletons. Sequencing was carried out using PBMCs or T cells enriched from blood (not recorded which). The receptors stem from a man in his thirties or forties who had recovered from COVID-19. CDR3s include the opening cysteine and the closing phenylalanine or tryptophan. Each record gives: CDR3 DNA, CDR3 protein, J gene, clone size, D gene, V gene, CDR3 length. The D gene is left open where the match is weak. Clone size is not always given. Where it is, it says once, few, many or a class for expanded clones.

CDR3nt: TGCAGCGTTGCCCGGGGCCAAGAGACCCAGTACTTC; CDR3aa: CSVARGQETQYF; j_gene: TRBJ2-5; abundance: NA; d_gene: NA; v_gene: TRBV29-1; len: 12
CDR3nt: TGTGCCAGCAGTCCTACAGGGTCGTATGGCTACACCTTC; CDR3aa: CASSPTGSYGYTF; j_gene: TRBJ1-2; abundance: NA; d_gene: NA; v_gene: TRBV12-3/TRBV12-4; len: 13
CDR3nt: TGTGCCAGCACACCGCGGGGCCCCACAGATACGCAGTATTTT; CDR3aa: CASTPRGPTDTQYF; j_gene: TRBJ2-3; abundance: NA; d_gene: NA; v_gene: TRBV6-5; len: 14
CDR3nt: TGTGCCAGCAGCTTAGACGGGGTTACAGATACGCAGTATTTT; CDR3aa: CASSLDGVTDTQYF; j_gene: TRBJ2-3; abundance: NA; d_gene: NA; v_gene: TRBV7-2; len: 14
CDR3nt: TGCAGCGTCTCAAAACCCGGGTCTGGCTACACCTTC; CDR3aa: CSVSKPGSGYTF; j_gene: TRBJ1-2; abundance: NA; d_gene: NA; v_gene: TRBV29-1; len: 12
CDR3nt: TGTGCCAGTAGTCGTGACAGGGGTCCCCTCTCTGGAAACACCATATATTTT; CDR3aa: CASSRDRGPLSGNTIYF; j_gene: TRBJ1-3; abundance: NA; d_gene: TRBD1; v_gene: TRBV19; len: 17
CDR3nt: TGTGCCAGCAGAAAGAACCGGGACAGGTCATATAGCAATCAGCCCCAGCATTTT; CDR3aa: CASRKNRDRSYSNQPQHF; j_gene: TRBJ1-5; abundance: NA; d_gene: TRBD1; v_gene: TRBV6-7; len: 18
CDR3nt: TGTGCCAGCAGCTTAGTTTCCCAGGGGGGCGGCTACACCTTC; CDR3aa: CASSLVSQGGGYTF; j_gene: TRBJ1-2; abundance: NA; d_gene: TRBD1; v_gene: TRBV7-9; len: 14
CDR3nt: TGTGCCAGCAGGACCTACCACTACGCTTTCTTT; CDR3aa: CASRTYHYAFF; j_gene: TRBJ1-1; abundance: NA; d_gene: NA; v_gene: TRBV2; len: 11
CDR3nt: TGTGCCAGCAGCTTGGCCGGGACTAGTCAGGCGACCCAGTACTTC; CDR3aa: CASSLAGTSQATQYF; j_gene: TRBJ2-5; abundance: NA; d_gene: TRBD2; v_gene: TRBV5-8; len: 15
CDR3nt: TGTGCCTGGAGGAACGGACAGGTCGGCGAGGAAAAACTGTTTTTT; CDR3aa: CAWRNGQVGEEKLFF; j_gene: TRBJ1-4; abundance: NA; d_gene: TRBD1; v_gene: TRBV30; len: 15
CDR3nt: TGTGCCAGCAGTGTAGGAGAGAACACCGGGGAGCTGTTTTTT; CDR3aa: CASSVGENTGELFF; j_gene: TRBJ2-2; abundance: NA; d_gene: NA; v_gene: TRBV6-4; len: 14
CDR3nt: TGTGCCAGTAGTGCTACGATGACAGGGGGCTATGGCTACACCTTC; CDR3aa: CASSATMTGGYGYTF; j_gene: TRBJ1-2; abundance: NA; d_gene: TRBD1; v_gene: TRBV19; len: 15
CDR3nt: TGCGCCAGCAGCTTGAGGGGCGAAGGATACAATGAGCAGTTCTTC; CDR3aa: CASSLRGEGYNEQFF; j_gene: TRBJ2-1; abundance: NA; d_gene: NA; v_gene: TRBV5-1; len: 15
CDR3nt: TGTGCCAGCAGCGTAGCTACGCGACTTCAAGCACCGGAGCCCCAGCATTTT; CDR3aa: CASSVATRLQAPEPQHF; j_gene: TRBJ1-5; abundance: NA; d_gene: NA; v_gene: TRBV9; len: 17
CDR3nt: TGTGCCAGCAGTCGAACCGGGACAGGGGGCAACGAGCAGTACTTC; CDR3aa: CASSRTGTGGNEQYF; j_gene: TRBJ2-7; abundance: NA; d_gene: TRBD1; v_gene: TRBV27; len: 15
CDR3nt: TGTGCCAGCAGCAACACCGGGACAGGGGGCCTCTATGGCTACACCTTC; CDR3aa: CASSNTGTGGLYGYTF; j_gene: TRBJ1-2; abundance: NA; d_gene: TRBD1; v_gene: TRBV13; len: 16
CDR3nt: TGTGCCAGCAGTTACGACGGAGAGGTCACAGATACGCAGTATTTT; CDR3aa: CASSYDGEVTDTQYF; j_gene: TRBJ2-3; abundance: NA; d_gene: NA; v_gene: TRBV6-5; len: 15
CDR3nt: TGTGCCAGCAGCCCAGGGGACAGGTTGTACGAGCAGTACTTC; CDR3aa: CASSPGDRLYEQYF; j_gene: TRBJ2-7; abundance: once; d_gene: TRBD1; v_gene: TRBV9; len: 14
CDR3nt: TGTGCCAGCAGCTTTCGAGGAAATGGCTACACCTTC; CDR3aa: CASSFRGNGYTF; j_gene: TRBJ1-2; abundance: NA; d_gene: NA; v_gene: TRBV7-9; len: 12
CDR3nt: TGTGCCAGCAGCCCGCGACAGGGAACAAACGGGGAGCTGTTTTTT; CDR3aa: CASSPRQGTNGELFF; j_gene: TRBJ2-2; abundance: once; d_gene: TRBD1; v_gene: TRBV9; len: 15
CDR3nt: TGTGCCAGCAGCTCCCCAGGACAATCCTATGGCTACACCTTC; CDR3aa: CASSSPGQSYGYTF; j_gene: TRBJ1-2; abundance: NA; d_gene: NA; v_gene: TRBV7-3; len: 14
CDR3nt: TGCGCCAGCAGCTTAACAGGGGACTCCTACAATGAGCAGTTCTTC; CDR3aa: CASSLTGDSYNEQFF; j_gene: TRBJ2-1; abundance: NA; d_gene: TRBD1; v_gene: TRBV5-1; len: 15
CDR3nt: TGTGCCAGCAGCTTACTCGACAGGGCCCCCTACGAGCAGTACTTC; CDR3aa: CASSLLDRAPYEQYF; j_gene: TRBJ2-7; abundance: once; d_gene: TRBD1; v_gene: TRBV5-6; len: 15
CDR3nt: TGTGCCAGCAGTGAAGGCTCTGAGCCTTCCTACGAGCAGTACTTC; CDR3aa: CASSEGSEPSYEQYF; j_gene: TRBJ2-7; abundance: once; d_gene: NA; v_gene: TRBV6-1; len: 15
CDR3nt: TGCGCCAGCAGCCAAGGGCACCGGGCGGGGGAAGAGACCCAGTACTTC; CDR3aa: CASSQGHRAGEETQYF; j_gene: TRBJ2-5; abundance: few; d_gene: TRBD2; v_gene: TRBV4-1; len: 16
CDR3nt: TGTGCCAGCAGCGTCGGAGGGGGAGGGCTATACTTC; CDR3aa: CASSVGGGGLYF; j_gene: TRBJ2-7; abundance: NA; d_gene: NA; v_gene: TRBV7-9; len: 12
CDR3nt: TGTGCCAGCTCACCACAGGGGGCGGTTTTGAACACTGAAGCTTTCTTT; CDR3aa: CASSPQGAVLNTEAFF; j_gene: TRBJ1-1; abundance: NA; d_gene: TRBD1; v_gene: TRBV18; len: 16
CDR3nt: TGTGCCAGCAGCTTGGGGACAGGGGCCTACGAGCAGTACTTC; CDR3aa: CASSLGTGAYEQYF; j_gene: TRBJ2-7; abundance: NA; d_gene: TRBD1; v_gene: TRBV5-6; len: 14
CDR3nt: TGTGCCAGCTCACCCGCAGGGCAGTCGAACACCGGGGAGCTGTTTTTT; CDR3aa: CASSPAGQSNTGELFF; j_gene: TRBJ2-2; abundance: once; d_gene: NA; v_gene: TRBV18; len: 16
CDR3nt: TGTGCCAGCACGGGGGGCTATGGCTACACCTTC; CDR3aa: CASTGGYGYTF; j_gene: TRBJ1-2; abundance: NA; d_gene: NA; v_gene: TRBV2; len: 11
CDR3nt: TGTGCCTGGAGGGATCGACCTAGTGGGGCAGAGACCCAGTACTTC; CDR3aa: CAWRDRPSGAETQYF; j_gene: TRBJ2-5; abundance: NA; d_gene: NA; v_gene: TRBV30; len: 15
CDR3nt: TGTGCCAGCAGCTACACAGGGTGGAATGAGCAGTTCTTC; CDR3aa: CASSYTGWNEQFF; j_gene: TRBJ2-1; abundance: NA; d_gene: NA; v_gene: TRBV5-6; len: 13
CDR3nt: TGTGCCAGCAGCACCGGACTAGCGGGTAGCACAGATACGCAGTATTTT; CDR3aa: CASSTGLAGSTDTQYF; j_gene: TRBJ2-3; abundance: NA; d_gene: TRBD2; v_gene: TRBV9; len: 16
CDR3nt: TGTGCCTGGAGTTACAGCCTAATGGCCTCCTATAATTCACCCCTCCACTTT; CDR3aa: CAWSYSLMASYNSPLHF; j_gene: TRBJ1-6; abundance: NA; d_gene: NA; v_gene: TRBV30; len: 17
CDR3nt: TGCAGTGCTAGTCGTCCGGGGTCTGATAGCAATCAGCCCCAGCATTTT; CDR3aa: CSASRPGSDSNQPQHF; j_gene: TRBJ1-5; abundance: NA; d_gene: NA; v_gene: TRBV20-1; len: 16
CDR3nt: TGTGCCAGCTCACCTAATAGCGACACTGAAGCTTTCTTT; CDR3aa: CASSPNSDTEAFF; j_gene: TRBJ1-1; abundance: NA; d_gene: NA; v_gene: TRBV18; len: 13
CDR3nt: TGCGCCAGCAGCCAGGCCCCTAACGCAGGGGGCGTCTCTGGCTACACCTTC; CDR3aa: CASSQAPNAGGVSGYTF; j_gene: TRBJ1-2; abundance: NA; d_gene: TRBD1; v_gene: TRBV4-3; len: 17
CDR3nt: TGTGCCATCAGTGAGTCCTCGGGACAGGAAAAACTGTTTTTT; CDR3aa: CAISESSGQEKLFF; j_gene: TRBJ1-4; abundance: NA; d_gene: TRBD1; v_gene: TRBV10-3; len: 14
CDR3nt: TGTGCCAGTAGGGAACAGGGTTACTACGAGCAGTACTTC; CDR3aa: CASREQGYYEQYF; j_gene: TRBJ2-7; abundance: NA; d_gene: NA; v_gene: TRBV19; len: 13
CDR3nt: TGTGCCAGCAGCTTAACCGGACAGTCTTCTGGAAACACCATATATTTT; CDR3aa: CASSLTGQSSGNTIYF; j_gene: TRBJ1-3; abundance: NA; d_gene: NA; v_gene: TRBV7-6; len: 16
CDR3nt: TGTGCCAGCAGTCGCGGGGGGCAATATACGCAGTATTTT; CDR3aa: CASSRGGQYTQYF; j_gene: TRBJ2-3; abundance: NA; d_gene: TRBD2; v_gene: TRBV27; len: 13
CDR3nt: TGCGCCAGCATCAAAAGCGGGGGGAGCACAGATACGCAGTATTTT; CDR3aa: CASIKSGGSTDTQYF; j_gene: TRBJ2-3; abundance: NA; d_gene: TRBD2; v_gene: TRBV5-1; len: 15